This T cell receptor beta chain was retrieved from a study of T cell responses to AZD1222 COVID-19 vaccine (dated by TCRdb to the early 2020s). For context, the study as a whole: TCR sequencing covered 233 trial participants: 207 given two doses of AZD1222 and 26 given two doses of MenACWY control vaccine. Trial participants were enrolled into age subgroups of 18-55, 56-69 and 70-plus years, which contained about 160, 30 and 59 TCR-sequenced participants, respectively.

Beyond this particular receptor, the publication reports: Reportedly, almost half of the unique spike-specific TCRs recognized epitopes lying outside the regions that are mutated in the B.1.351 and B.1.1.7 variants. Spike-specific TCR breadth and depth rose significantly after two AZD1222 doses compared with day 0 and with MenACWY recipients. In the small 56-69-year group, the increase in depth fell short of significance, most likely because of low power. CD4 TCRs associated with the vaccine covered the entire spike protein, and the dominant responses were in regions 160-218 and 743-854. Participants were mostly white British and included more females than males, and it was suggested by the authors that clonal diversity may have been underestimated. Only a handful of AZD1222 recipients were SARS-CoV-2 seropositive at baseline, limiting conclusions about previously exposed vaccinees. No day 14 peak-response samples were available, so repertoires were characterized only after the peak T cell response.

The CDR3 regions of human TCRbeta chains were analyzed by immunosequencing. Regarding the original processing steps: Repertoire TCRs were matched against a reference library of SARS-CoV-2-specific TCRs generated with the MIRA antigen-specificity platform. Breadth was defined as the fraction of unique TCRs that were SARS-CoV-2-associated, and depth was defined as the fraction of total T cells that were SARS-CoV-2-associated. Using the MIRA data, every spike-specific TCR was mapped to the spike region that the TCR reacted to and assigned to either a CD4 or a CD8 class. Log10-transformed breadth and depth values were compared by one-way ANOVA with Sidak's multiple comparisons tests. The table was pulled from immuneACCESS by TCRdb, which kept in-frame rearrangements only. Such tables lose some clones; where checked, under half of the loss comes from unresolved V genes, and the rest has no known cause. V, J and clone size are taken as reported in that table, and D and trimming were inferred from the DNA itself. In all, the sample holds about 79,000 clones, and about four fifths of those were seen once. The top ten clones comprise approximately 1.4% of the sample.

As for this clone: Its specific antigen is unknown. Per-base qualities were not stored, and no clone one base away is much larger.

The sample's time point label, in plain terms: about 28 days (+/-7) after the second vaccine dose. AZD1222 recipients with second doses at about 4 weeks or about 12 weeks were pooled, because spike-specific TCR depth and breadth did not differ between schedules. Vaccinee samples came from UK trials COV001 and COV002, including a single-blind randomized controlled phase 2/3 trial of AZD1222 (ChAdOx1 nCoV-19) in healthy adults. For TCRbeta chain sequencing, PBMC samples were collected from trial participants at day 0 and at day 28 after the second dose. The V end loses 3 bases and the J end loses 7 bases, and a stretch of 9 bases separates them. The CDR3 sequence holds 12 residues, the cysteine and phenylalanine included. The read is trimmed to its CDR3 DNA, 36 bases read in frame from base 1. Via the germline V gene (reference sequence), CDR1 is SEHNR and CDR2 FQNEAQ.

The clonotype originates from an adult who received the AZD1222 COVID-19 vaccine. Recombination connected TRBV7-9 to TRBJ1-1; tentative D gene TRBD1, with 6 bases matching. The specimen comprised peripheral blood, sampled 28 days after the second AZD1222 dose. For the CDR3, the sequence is CASSFLDSEAFF. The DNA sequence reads TGTGCCAGCAGCTTCTTGGACAGTGAAGCTTTCTTT.